This T cell receptor beta chain was found in a study of neoadjuvant anti-PD-1 for oral cavity cancer. Regarding the study as a whole: PBMC Gini-index clonality exceeded responders' in non-responders post-nivolumab. Pretreatment Treg/Th17 ratio correlated inversely with post-treatment tumor clonality.

Blood libraries mostly used around 500 ng genomic DNA, six replicates each. Data came from immunoSEQ multiplex PCR; TCRdb stores just in-frame clones and leaves some out. The data contain 15,000 or so clones, around 82% of them singletons. Germline lookup yields CDR1 LNHDA and CDR2 SQIVND (reference sequence). The V end lost 6 bases, the J end lost 8 bases, and 7 bases lay between the germline ends. The CDR3 is 11 residues long. This clone was seen only once. Its antigen remains unidentified. Time point: after neoadjuvant nivolumab, at surgical resection. Cohort: HPV-negative, locally advanced oral cavity squamous cell carcinoma patients.

The specimen comprised PBMCs, sampled after nivolumab (anti-PD-1) treatment. This chain joins TRBV19 and TRBJ1-4; D is uncertain. The source of this sequence is a person aged 35-79 years with oral cavity squamous cell carcinoma. CDR3: CASSVGEKLFF. The CDR3 DNA follows: TGTGCCAGTAGCGTGGGCGAAAAACTGTTTTTT.